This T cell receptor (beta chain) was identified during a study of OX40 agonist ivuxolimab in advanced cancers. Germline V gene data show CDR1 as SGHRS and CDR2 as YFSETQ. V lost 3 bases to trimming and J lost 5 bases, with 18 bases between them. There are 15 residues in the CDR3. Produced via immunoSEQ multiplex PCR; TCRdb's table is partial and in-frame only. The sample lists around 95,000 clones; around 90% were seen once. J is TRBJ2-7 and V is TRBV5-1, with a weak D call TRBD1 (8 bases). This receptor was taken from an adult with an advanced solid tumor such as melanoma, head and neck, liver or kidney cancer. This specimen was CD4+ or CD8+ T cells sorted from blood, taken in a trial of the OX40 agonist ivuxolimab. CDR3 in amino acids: CASSSEQGGLDEQYF. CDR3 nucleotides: TGCGCCAGCAGCTCGGAACAGGGGGGGCTCGACGAGCAGTACTTC.